These T cell receptor beta chains were read from a single sample in a study of CD8 T cells in ankylosing spondylitis. Each CDR3 protein is one row after TCRdb ran MiXCR on the 5' RACE reads. Of roughly 240,000 distinct CDR3 sequences in the sample, 30% to 40% were seen once. Input material: blood, either unsorted or a sorted T cell fraction (not recorded which). These receptor sequences come from a male donor with ankylosing spondylitis or in good health (not recorded which). The CDR3 runs from the conserved cysteine through the conserved F or W. The D gene is left open where the match is weak. Size values are once, few and many counts, or a class for expanded clones, and some rows have none.

v_gene: TRBV28; d_gene: .; j_gene: TRBJ1-4; abundance: .; CDR3aa: CASSHPLSVGILEKLFF; CDR3nt: TGTGCCAGCAGCCACCCTTTGTCAGTCGGCATCCTTGAAAAACTGTTTTTT
v_gene: TRBV6-5; d_gene: .; j_gene: TRBJ2-7; abundance: many; CDR3aa: CASSYEVAKGSYEQYF; CDR3nt: TGTGCCAGCAGTTACGAGGTGGCCAAGGGATCCTACGAGCAGTACTTC
v_gene: TRBV6-1; d_gene: .; j_gene: TRBJ1-5; abundance: few; CDR3aa: CASSQGRYSNQPQHF; CDR3nt: TGTGCCAGCAGCCAGGGACGGTATAGCAATCAGCCCCAGCATTTT
v_gene: TRBV9; d_gene: TRBD2; j_gene: TRBJ2-1; abundance: .; CDR3aa: CASSPHPGGAHNEQFF; CDR3nt: TGTGCCAGCAGCCCCCACCCGGGGGGGGCCCACAATGAGCAGTTCTTC
v_gene: TRBV6-5; d_gene: .; j_gene: TRBJ1-2; abundance: many; CDR3aa: CASSYSVRTHGYTF; CDR3nt: TGTGCCAGCAGTTACTCGGTCAGAACCCATGGCTACACCTTC
v_gene: TRBV9; d_gene: .; j_gene: TRBJ1-4; abundance: .; CDR3aa: CASSVDLSGEKLFF; CDR3nt: TGTGCCAGCAGCGTAGACCTTTCAGGGGAAAAACTGTTTTTT
v_gene: TRBV5-1; d_gene: .; j_gene: TRBJ1-1; abundance: .; CDR3aa: CASSLIGGGNTEAFF; CDR3nt: TGCGCCAGCAGCTTGATCGGGGGAGGGAACACTGAAGCTTTCTTT
v_gene: TRBV28; d_gene: .; j_gene: TRBJ1-5; abundance: .; CDR3aa: CASSLSGRFQPQHF; CDR3nt: TGTGCCAGCAGTTTATCCGGACGTTTTCAGCCCCAGCATTTT
v_gene: TRBV20-1; d_gene: .; j_gene: TRBJ1-1; abundance: many; CDR3aa: CSARGEYTEAFF; CDR3nt: TGCAGTGCTAGGGGGGAGTATACTGAAGCTTTCTTT
v_gene: TRBV20-1; d_gene: .; j_gene: TRBJ1-1; abundance: few; CDR3aa: CSASDSTNTEAFF; CDR3nt: TGCAGTGCTAGCGACAGTACGAACACTGAAGCTTTCTTT
v_gene: TRBV7-3; d_gene: TRBD1; j_gene: TRBJ1-5; abundance: .; CDR3aa: CASSWGQMNPNQPQHF; CDR3nt: TGTGCCAGCAGCTGGGGACAGATGAACCCCAATCAGCCCCAGCATTTT
v_gene: TRBV27; d_gene: TRBD1; j_gene: TRBJ2-7; abundance: few; CDR3aa: CASSWGDRGYEQYF; CDR3nt: TGTGCCAGCAGTTGGGGAGACAGGGGGTACGAGCAGTACTTC
v_gene: TRBV20-1; d_gene: .; j_gene: TRBJ2-5; abundance: .; CDR3aa: CSAEVKETQYF; CDR3nt: TGCAGTGCTGAGGTGAAAGAGACCCAGTACTTC
v_gene: TRBV15; d_gene: .; j_gene: TRBJ2-1; abundance: .; CDR3aa: CATSRETGWYDEQFF; CDR3nt: TGTGCCACCAGCAGAGAAACAGGGTGGTATGATGAGCAGTTCTTC
v_gene: TRBV27; d_gene: TRBD2; j_gene: TRBJ2-7; abundance: .; CDR3aa: CASSLHSGGTISYEQYF; CDR3nt: TGTGCCAGCAGTTTACATAGCGGGGGCACAATATCCTACGAGCAGTACTTC
v_gene: TRBV18; d_gene: TRBD1; j_gene: TRBJ1-4; abundance: .; CDR3aa: CASSPLQGMDEKLFF; CDR3nt: TGTGCCAGCTCACCTTTACAGGGGATGGATGAAAAACTGTTTTTT
v_gene: TRBV20-1; d_gene: .; j_gene: TRBJ1-4; abundance: few; CDR3aa: CSAAGPTVEKLFF; CDR3nt: TGCAGTGCAGCGGGACCCACGGTTGAAAAACTGTTTTTT
v_gene: TRBV6-1; d_gene: .; j_gene: TRBJ2-3; abundance: .; CDR3aa: CASRIRGGPTSTDTQYF; CDR3nt: TGTGCCAGCAGAATACGGGGAGGACCAACTAGCACAGATACGCAGTATTTT
v_gene: TRBV11-2; d_gene: TRBD1; j_gene: TRBJ2-3; abundance: .; CDR3aa: CATSQGADTQYF; CDR3nt: TGTGCCACCTCCCAGGGGGCAGATACGCAGTATTTT
v_gene: TRBV4-2; d_gene: .; j_gene: TRBJ2-5; abundance: .; CDR3aa: CASSQALGGGSETQYF; CDR3nt: TGTGCCAGCAGCCAAGCGCTAGGGGGGGGGTCAGAGACCCAGTACTTC
v_gene: TRBV20-1; d_gene: .; j_gene: TRBJ2-5; abundance: .; CDR3aa: CSASVRGQETQYF; CDR3nt: TGCAGTGCTAGCGTCAGGGGTCAAGAGACCCAGTACTTC
v_gene: TRBV5-5; d_gene: .; j_gene: TRBJ2-1; abundance: .; CDR3aa: CASSFSPNEQFF; CDR3nt: TGTGCCAGCAGCTTTTCCCCCAATGAGCAGTTCTTC